This T cell receptor (beta chain) is drawn from a study of identical twins (TCRdb year 2016). As for the study more broadly: The study deep-sequenced TCR alpha and beta repertoires from monozygotic twins, unrelated adults of various ages and cord blood to test whether fetal clonotypes persist. To rule out contamination, the twin experiments were replicated at different times with different library preparation protocols.

In this sample, this clonotype turned up a few times. The clone's antigen remains unknown. Base qualities are not provided; no much larger clone lies one nucleotide away. All donors were healthy Caucasians. The twin cohort consisted of three pairs of female monozygotic twins, all aged about 18 to 29 years. Peripheral blood mononuclear cells were used as the source from which RNA for TCR libraries was isolated. Receptors were amplified or captured by 5' RACE. The sequencer listed for this sample is Illumina HiSeq 2000. A universal primer binding site was added through template switching, and the final cDNA carried a unique molecular identifier so that TCR cDNA molecules could be counted accurately. Specific primers in the conserved constant-segment region were used to synthesize first-strand cDNA for TCR alpha and beta chains. To control for contamination, each cDNA library was double barcoded with a SMART-Mk sample barcode plus Illumina barcodes. TruSeq adapter sequences along with Illumina sample barcodes were introduced in two successive PCR steps. The TCR alpha and beta cDNA libraries were sequenced on the Illumina HiSeq platform using custom primers. Regarding the original processing steps: MiGEC was used to process raw reads and extract unique molecular identifiers, and MiXCR was used to find CDR3 positions. For each individual, recombination models were inferred using an EM algorithm with the repgenHMM and IGoR tools. The analysis of shared clonotypes was done with the tcR package in R, with sharing normalized by the product of cloneset sizes. To study raw recombination without the effects of thymic and clonal selection, out-of-frame nonproductive sequences were analyzed. In-frame beta chains were kept once TCRdb had trimmed the public reads at Q25 with fastp and called clones with MiXCR. Duplicate CDR3 protein sequences are folded into a single record with the most common DNA and genes. The V and J calls were determined by TCRdb, not by the authors. The sample records around 960,000 distinct CDR3 sequences, roughly 12% of which are singletons. Jointly, the top ten make up around 1.6% of the sample.

What the study reported, not specific to this receptor: Invariant T cells such as MAIT and iNKT could partly confound zero-insertion analyses, although diverse VJ usage argued against such confounding for most clonotypes. Compared with coincidental sharing between unrelated individuals, out-of-frame TCR alpha sequences shared between twins had an excess of sequences with low generation probability. The excess sharing between twins in beta out-of-frame sequences was weaker because fewer shared sequences reduced the signal-to-noise ratio. In monozygotic twins, out-of-frame TCR alpha sharing was systematically underestimated by recombination models, although the models agreed with sharing between unrelated individuals. Fewer insertions were carried by abundant cord blood beta clonotypes, a similar but weaker trend appeared in young adult naive repertoires, and no such trend appeared in memory repertoires. Because the same donors could not be followed over many years, the conclusions relied on cross-sectional statistical analysis.

This sample was also put to use in a study of yellow fever vaccine responses in identical twins. Drawing on the second study: According to the authors, the vaccine-induced T cell response in identical twins seemed to be partly convergent and partly specific to each individual. The study precisely tracked vaccine-responding T cell clones in identical twins.

What was sequenced was PBMCs. The receptor was isolated from a woman under 30 in good health.

The CDR3 amino acid sequence is: CSALARAGVEEQYV. The nucleotide sequence reads as follows: TGCAGTGCCTTGGCGCGAGCGGGGGTGGAAGAGCAGTACGTC. Recombination linked TRBV20-1 to TRBJ2-7; the central 8 bases match TRBD2. The CDR3 numbers 14 residues from cysteine through valine. Solely the CDR3 DNA is kept, with 42 bases framed from the first base. From V the trimming removes 6 bases and from J it removes 7 bases, while the gene matches leave 14 bases of the junction unaccounted for. Looking up the germline V gene (reference sequence) yields CDR1 DFQATT and CDR2 SNEGSKA.